This TCR beta chain was observed in a study of CD8 T cells in ankylosing spondylitis. Study-wide results and caveats: Ankylosing spondylitis blood appeared to be characterized by a TCR beta motif of 8 or 9 highly homologous variants. The study looked at matched synovial fluid samples from ankylosing spondylitis patients. Disease-linked clones were reported to be significantly enriched there.

V shed 1 base and J shed 1 base, with 5 bases lying between them. CDR1 SGHRS and CDR2 YFSETQ come from the germline V gene. The CDR3 extends over 13 amino acids. Each TCR beta library was made by quantitative 5'-RACE that incorporated molecular barcodes. MiXCR was run by TCRdb on the 5' RACE reads, yielding one entry per CDR3 protein. The table records around 140,000 distinct CDR3 sequences, around 10% of them present only once. There are many counts of this clonotype. What it binds is not known. The sequenced sample consisted of blood, either unsorted or a sorted T cell fraction (not recorded which). The chain uses TRBV5-1 and TRBJ1-1; the D is unclear. The receptor was isolated from a female donor with ankylosing spondylitis or in good health (not recorded which). CDR3 nucleotide sequence: TGCGCCAGCAGCTTGACAGAGAACACTGAAGCTTTCTTT. Its translation: CASSLTENTEAFF.